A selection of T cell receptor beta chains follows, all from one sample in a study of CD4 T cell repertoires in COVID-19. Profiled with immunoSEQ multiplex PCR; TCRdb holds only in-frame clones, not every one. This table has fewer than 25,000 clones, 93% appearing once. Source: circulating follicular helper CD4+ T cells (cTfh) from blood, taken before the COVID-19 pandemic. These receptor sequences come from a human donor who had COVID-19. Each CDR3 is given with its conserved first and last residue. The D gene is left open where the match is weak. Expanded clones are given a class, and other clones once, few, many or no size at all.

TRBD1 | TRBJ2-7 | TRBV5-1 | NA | TGCGCCAGCAGCGTTGTGACAGGGGCCTACGAGCAGTACTTC | CASSVVTGAYEQYF
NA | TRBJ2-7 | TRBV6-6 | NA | TGTGCCAGCAGTAGTCCCGCCAGACTAGTTCGGTACGAGCAGTACTTC | CASSSPARLVRYEQYF
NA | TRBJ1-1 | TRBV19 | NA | TGTGCCAGTAGTAACCAGAGGACTGAAGCTTTCTTT | CASSNQRTEAFF
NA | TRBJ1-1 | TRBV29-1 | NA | TGCAGCGTTGACGGTCTCGGAGACACTGAAGCTTTCTTT | CSVDGLGDTEAFF
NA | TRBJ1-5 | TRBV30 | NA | TGTGCCTGGAGTAGGGCGGGCGGGGTGGTTCAGCCCCAGCATTTT | CAWSRAGGVVQPQHF
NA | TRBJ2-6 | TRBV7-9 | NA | TGTGCCAGCAGCTTCATTGGGGCCAACGTCCTGACTTTC | CASSFIGANVLTF
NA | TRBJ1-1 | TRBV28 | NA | TGTGCCAGCAGTTTATCTTTGGGTCAGGAGGCTCCCAACACTGAAGCTTTCTTT | CASSLSLGQEAPNTEAFF
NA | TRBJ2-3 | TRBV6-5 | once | TGTGCCAGCAGTTACGGGGGACAACGCACAGATACGCAGTATTTT | CASSYGGQRTDTQYF
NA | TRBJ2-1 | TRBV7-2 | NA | TGTGCCAGCAGCTTAGGGCTCGTCGCGGCGAATGAGCAGTTCTTC | CASSLGLVAANEQFF
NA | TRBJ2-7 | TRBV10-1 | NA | TGCGCCAGCAGCAACCCCCTAACAGGTCGCGAGCAGTACTTC | CASSNPLTGREQYF
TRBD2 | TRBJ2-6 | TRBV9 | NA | TGTGCCAGCAGCGCGGGACTAGCAACCCCTGGGGCCAACGTCCTGACTTTC | CASSAGLATPGANVLTF
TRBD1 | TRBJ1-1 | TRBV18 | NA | TGTGCCAGCTCTCCTCTAGGTGGGACAGGGGGCGGAGGAGCTTTCTTT | CASSPLGGTGGGGAFF
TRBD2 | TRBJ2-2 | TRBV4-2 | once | TGTGCCAGCAGCCAAGTAGCGGGGGGTTTCACCGGGGAGCTGTTTTTT | CASSQVAGGFTGELFF
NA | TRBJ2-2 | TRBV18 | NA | TGTGCCAGCTCACCAAGACCGGGAACGAACACCGGGGAGCTGTTTTTT | CASSPRPGTNTGELFF
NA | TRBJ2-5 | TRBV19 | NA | TGTGCCAGTAGTATAGCCAGGCAAGAGACCCAGTACTTC | CASSIARQETQYF
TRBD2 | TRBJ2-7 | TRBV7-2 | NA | TGTGCCAGCAGCTTAGCGAGCCTCAGGGGCGGGGGGGCAAGGAACGAGCAGTACTTC | CASSLASLRGGGARNEQYF
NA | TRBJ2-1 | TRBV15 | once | TGTGCCACCAGCCCTGGGGGGATAGCAGTTAACAATGAGCAGTTCTTC | CATSPGGIAVNNEQFF
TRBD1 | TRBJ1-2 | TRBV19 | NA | TGTGCCACCAAGGGACAGGGGAGATCTAACTATGGCTACACCTTC | CATKGQGRSNYGYTF
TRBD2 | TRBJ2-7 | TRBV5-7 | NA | TGTGCCAGCAGCTTGGCCCCGGGACTAGACCCCCACGAGCAGTACTTC | CASSLAPGLDPHEQYF
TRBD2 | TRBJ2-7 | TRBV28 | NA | TGTGCCAGCAGTAGGGGCCAGGCTAGCGGGACATCCTACGAGCAGTACTTC | CASSRGQASGTSYEQYF
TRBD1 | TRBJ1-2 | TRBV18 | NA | TGTGCCAGCTCTCCCTTGGGGACAGGGGCCGCCGCAGCTAACTATGGCTACACCTTC | CASSPLGTGAAAANYGYTF
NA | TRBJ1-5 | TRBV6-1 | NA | TGTGCCAGCAGTGGAGTACGGGGGGCAAATCAGCCCCAGCATTTT | CASSGVRGANQPQHF
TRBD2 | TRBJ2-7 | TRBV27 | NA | TGTGCCAGCAGTTCTCCTGCGGGAGAAGGTTCGGAGGGTCTCGAGCAGTACTTC | CASSSPAGEGSEGLEQYF
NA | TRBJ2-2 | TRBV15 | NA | TGTGCCACCAGCAGACCTAGGACAAGGCCCACCGGGGAGCTGTTTTTT | CATSRPRTRPTGELFF
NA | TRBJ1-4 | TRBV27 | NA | TGTGCCAGCAGTTCACTCGGGGGGGCAACTAATGAAAAACTGTTTTTT | CASSSLGGATNEKLFF
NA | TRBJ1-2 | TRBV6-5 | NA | TGTGCCAGCAGTTACTCGAGCACGGGGATGGGGAACACCTTC | CASSYSSTGMGNTF
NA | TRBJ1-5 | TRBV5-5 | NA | TGTGCCAGCAGCTTTGGCAGGGGTGGGAATCAGCCCCAGCATTTT | CASSFGRGGNQPQHF
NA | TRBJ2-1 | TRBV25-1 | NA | TGTGCCAGCAGTGAATCCAAGGTAGCTGCGGGTGAGCAGTTCTTC | CASSESKVAAGEQFF
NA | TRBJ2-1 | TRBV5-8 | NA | TGTGCCAGCAGCTCCAGCCGGGTCGAGCAGTTCTTC | CASSSSRVEQFF
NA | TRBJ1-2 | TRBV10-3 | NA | TGTGCCATCAGTGAGTCGGACAGCCTAAAAGTGTATGGCTACACCTTC | CAISESDSLKVYGYTF
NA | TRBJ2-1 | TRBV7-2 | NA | TGTGCCAGCAGCTTAGTCGGGAGCGGCTCCTACAATGAGCAGTTCTTC | CASSLVGSGSYNEQFF
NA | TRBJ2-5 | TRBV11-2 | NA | TGTGCCAGCAGCTTTACAGGGAAGGGAGAGACCCAGTACTTC | CASSFTGKGETQYF
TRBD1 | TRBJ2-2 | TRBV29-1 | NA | TGCAGCGTGGGGGACAGGGGTGACACCGGGGAGCTGTTTTTT | CSVGDRGDTGELFF
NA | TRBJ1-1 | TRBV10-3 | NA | TGTGCCGCCCGCGGGGGGGAGTACACTGAAGCTTTCTTT | CAARGGEYTEAFF
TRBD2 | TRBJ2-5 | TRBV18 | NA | TGTGCCAGCTCACCACCTAGCGGGGGTTTAGAGACCCAGTACTTC | CASSPPSGGLETQYF
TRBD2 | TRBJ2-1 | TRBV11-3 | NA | TGTGCCAGCAGCTTTGGAAGCGGGAAACCCAATGAGCAGTTCTTC | CASSFGSGKPNEQFF
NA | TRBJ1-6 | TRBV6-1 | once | TGTGCCAGCAGGGAAGCAGGGAGGGTTCTGAATTCACCCCTCCACTTT | CASREAGRVLNSPLHF
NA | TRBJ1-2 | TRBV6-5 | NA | TGTGCCAGCAGGAACAGGGAGAATGGCTACACCTTC | CASRNRENGYTF
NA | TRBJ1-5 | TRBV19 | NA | TGTGCCAGTAGTATAGGCAGGGGAGGGGGTCGGAATCAGCCCCAGCATTTT | CASSIGRGGGRNQPQHF
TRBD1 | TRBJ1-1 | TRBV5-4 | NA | TGTGCCAGCAGCTCGACGGGACAGGGGGCAAACACTGAAGCTTTCTTT | CASSSTGQGANTEAFF
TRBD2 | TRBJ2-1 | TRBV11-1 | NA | TGTGCCAGCAGCTTAGCGGTAGCGGGAGTTAATCCGTTCTTC | CASSLAVAGVNPFF
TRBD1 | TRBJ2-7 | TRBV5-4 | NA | TGTGCCAGCAGCGCGGGACAGGGCCGTGTGGGCGAGCAGTACTTC | CASSAGQGRVGEQYF
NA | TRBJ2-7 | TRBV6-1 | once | TGTGCCAGCTCCCCGGCAGGGTCGAGGGAGCAGTACTTC | CASSPAGSREQYF